This T cell receptor (beta chain) was observed in a study of CD8 T cells in Susac syndrome. The authors sequenced TCR beta from blood CD8+ and CD4+ T cells. Negative isolation yielded CD4+ and CD8+ T cells, and FACS enriched TEMRA cells. The authors reverse transcribed about 0.5 to 1 ug RNA with random hexamers. Across 54 Vbeta and 13 Jbeta, immunoSEQ multiplex PCR amplified TCR beta CDR3. TCRdb fed the immunoSEQ multiplex PCR reads into MiXCR, producing one record per CDR3 protein. The sample lists approximately 300,000 distinct CDR3 sequences, 75% to 90% occurring once. In its sample, this clonotype was seen once. Germline V gives CDR1 MGHRA, CDR2 YSYEKL. V dropped 1 base and J dropped 5 bases, with 6 bases sitting between them. The CDR3 spans 13 residues.

The material sequenced was CD8+ T cells from PBMCs. This TCR was recovered from a human donor with multiple sclerosis. The chain carries TRBV4-1 and TRBJ1-5; weak D call: TRBD1 (5 bases). The CDR3 DNA is TGCGCCAGCAGCCAAGGGGGCGATCAGCCCCAGCATTTT. This translates into CASSQGGDQPQHF.